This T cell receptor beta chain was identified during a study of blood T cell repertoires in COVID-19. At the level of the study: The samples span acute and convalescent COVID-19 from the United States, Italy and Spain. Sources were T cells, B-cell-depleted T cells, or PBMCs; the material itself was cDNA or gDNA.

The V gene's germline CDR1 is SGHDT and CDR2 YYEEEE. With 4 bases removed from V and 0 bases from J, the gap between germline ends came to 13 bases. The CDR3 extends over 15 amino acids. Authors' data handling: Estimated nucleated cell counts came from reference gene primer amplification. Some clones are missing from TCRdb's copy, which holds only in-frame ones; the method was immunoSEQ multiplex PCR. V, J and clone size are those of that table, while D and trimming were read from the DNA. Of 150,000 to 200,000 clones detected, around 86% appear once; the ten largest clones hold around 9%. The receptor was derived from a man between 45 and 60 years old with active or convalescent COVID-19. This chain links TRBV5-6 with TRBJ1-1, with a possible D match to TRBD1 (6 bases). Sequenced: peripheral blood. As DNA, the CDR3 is TGTGCCAGCAGCCCGTTGGGGACAATGAACACTGAAGCTTTCTTT. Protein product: CASSPLGTMNTEAFF.